This entry is about one T cell receptor (beta chain). This entry belongs to a study of cytomegalovirus exposure and HLA in healthy donors. Profiling relied on immunoSEQ multiplex PCR, and the TCRdb table lists in-frame clones only, not all of them. This sample has hundreds of thousands of clones, with around nine tenths found just once. CDR3 length: 15 residues. Germline V lookup: CDR1 MNHEY, CDR2 SVGAGI. V dropped 7 bases and J dropped 3; count of bases not matched to a gene: 7. Sequenced input: PBMCs. The source is a woman between 18 and 29 years old in good health and CMV-seronegative. This chain links TRBV6-5 with TRBJ2-1; 9 nucleotides agree with TRBD2. CDR3 bases: TGTGCCAGCACCTGGACTAGCGACAACTACAATGAGCAGTTCTTC. Translated, it gives CASTWTSDNYNEQFF.